The next 22 T cell receptor beta chains were all read from a single sample in a study of shared clonotypes between healthy human individuals. The data were produced by immunoSEQ multiplex PCR, yet TCRdb's version contains in-frame clones alone and is incomplete. Counted here are roughly 2 million clones, approximately 94% occurring once; the ten biggest clones make up roughly 1.1%. Naive CD8 cells comprised CD45RO-negative, CCR7-positively selected cells, excluding terminally differentiated effector memory CD45RA+ cells. Material: naive CD8+ T cells sorted from blood. The receptors here all came from a man between 18 and 35 years old in good health.

The CDR3 sequence: CASSFTSGGRGYEQYF. The CDR3 DNA follows: TGTGCCAGCAGCTTTACGAGCGGGGGAAGAGGCTACGAGCAGTACTTC. V and J are TRBV7-9 and TRBJ2-7; 8 positions match TRBD2. CDR3 length equals 16 residues. Germline V lookup: CDR1 SEHNR, CDR2 FQNEAQ (reference sequence). Trimming took 3 bases from V and 3 from J; bases not matched to a gene: 10.

V is TRBV30 and J is TRBJ2-1; 9 bases agree with TRBD2. This CDR3 contains 15 residues. V lost 0 bases to trimming and J lost 10 bases; unmatched junction nucleotides: 10. Germline assignment: CDR1 GTSNPN and CDR2 SVGIG (reference sequence). CDR3: CAWSVSSGGPEEQFF. The CDR3 DNA follows: TGTGCCTGGAGTGTAAGTAGCGGGGGACCTGAGGAGCAGTTCTTC.

This clone was observed a single time. The chain uses TRBV11-2 and TRBJ2-7; D gene uncertain. The V and J ends lost 2 bases and 4 bases respectively, with 9 bases between them. This CDR3 contains 13 residues. Germline-derived CDR1 and CDR2 are SGHAT and FQNNGV. The CDR3 coding sequence is TGTGCCAGCAGCTTAAAGCCGAAGTACGAGCAGTACTTC. This encodes CASSLKPKYEQYF.

The CDR3 loop is CASTNGYTQYF. CDR3 DNA: TGTGCCAGCACCAACGGGTATACGCAGTATTTT. The rearrangement links TRBV5-4 to TRBJ2-3, with no clear D. This CDR3 is built from 11 residues. CDR1 is SGHNT, CDR2 YYREEE, per germline (reference sequence). Trimming removed 6 bases at V and 7 bases at J, with 9 bases between.

To note about this clone: Distinct nucleotide sequences in the sample also encode this CDR3. This chain joins TRBV27 and TRBJ2-7; D gene uncertain. The CDR3 loop spans 13 amino acids. Trimming removed 2 bases from V and 0 bases from J, with 5 bases in between. Germline V gives CDR1 MNHEY, CDR2 SMNVEV (reference sequence). The CDR3 coding sequence is TGTGCCAGCAGTTTAGAAAGCTCCTACGAGCAGTACTTC. Amino acid sequence: CASSLESSYEQYF.

As DNA, the CDR3 is TGTGCCTGGATCCGGGACTCCTCTACCGGGGAGCTGTTTTTT. It is translated as CAWIRDSSTGELFF. The chain recombines TRBV30 with TRBJ2-2, with a tentative D call TRBD2 (6 bases). Looked up from germline, CDR1 is GTSNPN and CDR2 is SVGIG (reference sequence). The length of the CDR3 is 14 residues. The V gene lost 4 bases and the J gene lost 5 bases, with 14 bases spanning the gap.

To note about this clone: Other DNA sequences of this sample code for an identical CDR3. CDR3 nucleotides: TGTGCCAGCAGCCTTACAGGGGACACTGAAGCTTTCTTT. It codes for CASSLTGDTEAFF. This chain links TRBV6-5 with TRBJ1-1, with 7 bases lining up with TRBD1. Per germline, CDR1 MNHEY and CDR2 SVGAGI. J lost 3 bases, V lost 6 bases, and 4 bases had no gene match. The CDR3 runs 13 residues.

The chain combines TRBV27 with TRBJ2-1; tentative D call: TRBD1 (5 bases). V lost 3 bases to trimming and J lost 8 bases, with 14 bases between them. Germline V CDR1 and CDR2: MNHEY, SMNVEV (reference sequence). The CDR3 is 14 amino acids. The CDR3 loop reads CASSFIGEGDEQFF. The CDR3 DNA reads TGTGCCAGCAGTTTTATAGGGGAAGGGGATGAGCAGTTCTTC.

The rearrangement joins TRBV25-1 to TRBJ2-2; D is unresolved. With 4 bases removed from V and 0 bases from J, the gap between germline ends came to 3 bases. Germline loops: CDR1 MGHDK, CDR2 SYGVNS. The CDR3 is made up of 13 amino acids. CDR3 sequence (DNA): TGTGCCAGCAGTGCCCCGAACACCGGGGAGCTGTTTTTT. This gives the protein CASSAPNTGELFF.

The genes are TRBV6-6 and TRBJ2-1; D gene ambiguous. The ends were cut back, 2 bases at V and 6 bases at J, with 11 bases in the middle. Germline V gene lookup returns CDR1 MNHNY and CDR2 SVGAGI (reference sequence). There are 14 residues in the CDR3. The CDR3, as DNA: TGTGCCAGCAGTTACGCTCCGGAAGGCAATGAGCAGTTCTTC. Translation gives CASSYAPEGNEQFF.

The sample holds one count of this clone. The genes are TRBV29-1 and TRBJ2-1, with 7 positions matching TRBD2. V lost 6 bases to trimming and J lost 2 bases; unmatched junction nucleotides: 4. The CDR3 is made up of 13 amino acids. Germline V gene sequence: CDR1 SQVTM, CDR2 ANQGSEA. CDR3 DNA sequence: TGCAGCGTCCCTGGACTAGCCTACAATGAGCAGTTCTTC. It is translated as CSVPGLAYNEQFF.

The V call is TRBV7-9, the J call TRBJ2-2; D remains ambiguous. Trimming pared 5 bases from V and 7 bases from J, leaving 11 bases between. The length of the CDR3 is 13 residues. Germline values: CDR1 SEHNR, CDR2 FQNEAQ (reference sequence). The CDR3 loop reads CASSPQISGELFF. Written as DNA, the CDR3 is TGTGCCAGCAGCCCCCAGATAAGCGGGGAGCTGTTTTTT. Combining the CDR3 with reference TRBV7-9 and TRBJ2-2 gives the whole variable domain DTGVSQNPRHKITKRGQNVTFRCDPISEHNRLYWYRQTLGQGPEFLTYFQNEAQLEKSRLLSDRFSAERPKGSFSTLEIQRTEQGDSAMYLCASSPQISGELFFGEGSRLTVL.

This sequence joins TRBV7-6 and TRBJ2-3; D gene unclear. Looked up from germline, CDR1 is SGHVS and CDR2 is FNYEAQ. V was trimmed by 2 bases and J by 6 bases, leaving 6 bases between them. This CDR3 has 12 residues. The DNA of the CDR3 is TGTGCCAGCAGCTTACACGAGGATACGCAGTATTTT. Translation gives CASSLHEDTQYF. The whole variable domain, remainder taken from reference TRBV7-6 and TRBJ2-3, is GAGVSQSPRYKVTKRGQDVALRCDPISGHVSLYWYRQALGQGPEFLTYFNYEAQQDKSGLPNDRFSAERPEGSISTLTIQRTEQRDSAMYRCASSLHEDTQYFGPGTRLTVL.

The chain employs TRBV7-6 and TRBJ2-7; D not resolved. Between the trimmed V and J ends, which lost 0 bases and 1 base, there was a span of 13 bases. Germline assignment: CDR1 SGHVS and CDR2 FNYEAQ. The CDR3 sequence is 16 residues long. DNA of the CDR3: TGTGCCAGCAGCTTAGCTGCACGAACCCAATCCTACGAGCAGTACTTC. This codes for CASSLAARTQSYEQYF.

This chain joins TRBV7-9 and TRBJ1-1; a possible D gene is TRBD1 (5 bases). V lost 3 bases and J lost 2, with 16 bases in between. The CDR3 is 16 residues long. The V gene's germline CDR1 is SEHNR and CDR2 FQNEAQ (reference sequence). CDR3 sequence reads: CASSLLYVRANTEAFF. CDR3 bases: TGTGCCAGCAGCTTGCTATATGTCAGGGCAAACACTGAAGCTTTCTTT.

With regard to this clone: Other nucleotide sequences from this sample produce the same CDR3. The genes are TRBV28 and TRBJ2-3, with no clear D. Trimming took 2 bases from V and 5 from J, leaving 2 bases between them. Germline V gene lookup returns CDR1 MDHEN and CDR2 SYDVKM. The CDR3 extends over 11 amino acids. The CDR3 loop reads CASSLRDTQYF. The CDR3 DNA reads TGTGCCAGCAGTTTAAGAGATACGCAGTATTTT.

The V gene is TRBV28, the J gene TRBJ1-5; a weak D match, TRBD1 (6 bases). This CDR3 is 13 amino acids long. The V and J ends lost 6 bases and 6 bases respectively, with 12 bases between them. The germline V gene has CDR1 MDHEN and CDR2 SYDVKM. CDR3 residues: CASSRGGGQPQHF. CDR3 nucleotides: TGTGCCAGCAGCAGGGGAGGGGGTCAGCCCCAGCATTTT. Combining the CDR3 with reference TRBV28 and TRBJ1-5 gives the whole variable domain DVKVTQSSRYLVKRTGEKVFLECVQDMDHENMFWYRQDPGLGLRLIYFSYDVKMKEKGDIPEGYSVSREKKERFSLILESASTNQTSMYLCASSRGGGQPQHFGDGTRLSIL.

The chain carries TRBV27 and TRBJ2-1; D call uncertain. Per germline, CDR1 MNHEY and CDR2 SMNVEV (reference sequence). Deletions cut 4 bases from V and 5 bases from J, with 9 bases between. The CDR3 is 13 residues long. CDR3 in amino acids: CASSYSADNEQFF. DNA of the CDR3: TGTGCCAGCAGTTACAGCGCAGACAATGAGCAGTTCTTC.

This chain connects TRBV7-6 to TRBJ2-5; TRBD1 or TRBD2 may be the D gene (6 bases each). This CDR3 spans 17 amino acids. Trimming cost V 1 base and J 1 base, with 16 bases left between them. Germline V lookup: CDR1 SGHVS, CDR2 FNYEAQ. Here the CDR3 reads CASSLVVGGEPQETQYF. DNA for the CDR3: TGTGCCAGCAGCTTAGTAGTGGGGGGCGAACCCCAAGAGACCCAGTACTTC.

The J gene is TRBJ1-1, the V gene TRBV28; D call uncertain. This CDR3 has 14 residues. Per the germline V gene, CDR1 is MDHEN and CDR2 is SYDVKM. Between the trimmed V and J ends, which lost 3 bases and 10 bases, there was a span of 18 bases. This CDR3 reads CASSFMYSSGGAFF. The CDR3 DNA follows: TGTGCCAGCAGTTTCATGTACTCCTCCGGCGGAGCTTTCTTT. Looking up the rest from reference TRBV28 and TRBJ1-1 gives the full variable domain: DVKVTQSSRYLVKRTGEKVFLECVQDMDHENMFWYRQDPGLGLRLIYFSYDVKMKEKGDIPEGYSVSREKKERFSLILESASTNQTSMYLCASSFMYSSGGAFFGQGTRLTVV.

The gene calls are TRBV7-6 and TRBJ2-5; D ambiguous. The V end was cut by 2 bases, the J end by 4 bases, with 8 bases between. Germline CDR1 SGHVS, CDR2 FNYEAQ. The CDR3 length is 13 residues. CDR3 amino acids: CASSLIQLETQYF. CDR3 bases: TGTGCCAGCAGCTTAATACAGCTAGAGACCCAGTACTTC.

The chain links TRBV28 to TRBJ1-2; D unresolved. Germline values: CDR1 MDHEN, CDR2 SYDVKM. The V end lost 6 bases, the J end lost 5 bases, and 16 bases lay between the germline ends. The CDR3 runs to 14 residues. CDR3 nucleotide sequence: TGTGCCAGCAGGGGCCACGGGGAGGGTTATGGCTACACCTTC. Protein: CASRGHGEGYGYTF.